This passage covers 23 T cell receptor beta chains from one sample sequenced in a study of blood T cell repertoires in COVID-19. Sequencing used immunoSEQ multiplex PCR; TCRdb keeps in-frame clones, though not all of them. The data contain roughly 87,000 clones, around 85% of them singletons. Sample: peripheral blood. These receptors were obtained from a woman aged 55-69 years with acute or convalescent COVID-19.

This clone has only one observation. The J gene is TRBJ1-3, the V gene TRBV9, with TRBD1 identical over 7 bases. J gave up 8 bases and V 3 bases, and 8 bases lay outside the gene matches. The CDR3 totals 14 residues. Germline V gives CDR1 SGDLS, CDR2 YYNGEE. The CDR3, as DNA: TGTGCCAGCAGCGCGGGACAGCGAGTGGACACCATATATTTT. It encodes CASSAGQRVDTIYF.

CDR3 loop: CASSSKLFGTGRGEKLFF. For the CDR3, the DNA is TGTGCCAGCAGTTCTAAACTTTTCGGGACAGGGAGAGGTGAAAAACTGTTTTTT. This chain links TRBV27 with TRBJ1-4, with 9 positions matching TRBD1. This CDR3 has 18 amino acids. The germline V gene has CDR1 MNHEY and CDR2 SMNVEV (reference sequence). The ends lost 4 bases at V and 7 bases at J; junction bases unmatched: 16.

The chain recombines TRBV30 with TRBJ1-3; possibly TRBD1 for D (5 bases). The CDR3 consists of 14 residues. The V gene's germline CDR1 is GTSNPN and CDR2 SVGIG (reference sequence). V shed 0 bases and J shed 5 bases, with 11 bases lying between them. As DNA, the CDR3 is TGTGCCTGGAGTGTGGACATAAAAAGAAACACCATATATTTT. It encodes CAWSVDIKRNTIYF.

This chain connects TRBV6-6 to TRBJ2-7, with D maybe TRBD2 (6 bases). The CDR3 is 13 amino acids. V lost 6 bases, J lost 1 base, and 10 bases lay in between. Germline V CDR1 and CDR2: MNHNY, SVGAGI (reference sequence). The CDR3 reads CASSQGTSYEQYF. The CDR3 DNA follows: TGTGCCAGCAGCCAAGGGACTTCCTACGAGCAGTACTTC.

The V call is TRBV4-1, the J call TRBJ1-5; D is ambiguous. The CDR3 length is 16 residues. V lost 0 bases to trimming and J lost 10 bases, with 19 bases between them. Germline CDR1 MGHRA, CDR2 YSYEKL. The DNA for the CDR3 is TGCGCCAGCAGCCAAGATATTTCTAGGCTCCCCACACCCCAGCATTTT. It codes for CASSQDISRLPTPQHF.

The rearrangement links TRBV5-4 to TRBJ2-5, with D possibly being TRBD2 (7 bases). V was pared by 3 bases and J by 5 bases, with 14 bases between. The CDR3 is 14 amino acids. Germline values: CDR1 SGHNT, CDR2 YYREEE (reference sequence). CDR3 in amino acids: CASSWEGGSETQYF. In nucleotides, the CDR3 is TGTGCCAGCAGCTGGGAGGGGGGGTCGGAGACCCAGTACTTC. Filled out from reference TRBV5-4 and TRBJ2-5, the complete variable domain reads ETGVTQSPTHLIKTRGQQVTLRCSSQSGHNTVSWYQQALGQGPQFIFQYYREEENGRGNFPPRFSGLQFPNYSSELNVNALELDDSALYLCASSWEGGSETQYFGPGTRLLVL.

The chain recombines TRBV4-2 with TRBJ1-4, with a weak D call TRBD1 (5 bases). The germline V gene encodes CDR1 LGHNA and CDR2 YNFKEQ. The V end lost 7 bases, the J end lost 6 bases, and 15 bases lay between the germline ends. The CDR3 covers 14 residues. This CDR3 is CASTPTGGDEKLFF. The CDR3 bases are TGTGCCAGCACCCCAACGGGGGGGGATGAAAAACTGTTTTTT.

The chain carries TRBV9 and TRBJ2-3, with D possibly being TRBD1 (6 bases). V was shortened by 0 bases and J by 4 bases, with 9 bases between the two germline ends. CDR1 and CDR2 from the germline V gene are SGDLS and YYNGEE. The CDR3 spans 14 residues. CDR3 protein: CASSVAPGADTQYF. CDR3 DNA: TGTGCCAGCAGCGTAGCTCCAGGGGCAGATACGCAGTATTTT.

The CDR3, as DNA: TGTGCCAGCAGTACGAGGGAAGGCGGTGGAAACACCATATATTTT. It translates to CASSTREGGGNTIYF. The chain couples TRBV2 to TRBJ1-3; D unresolved. CDR3 length equals 15 residues. V shed 5 bases and J shed 3 bases, with 14 bases lying between them. Germline CDR1 is SNHLY and CDR2 is FYNNEI.

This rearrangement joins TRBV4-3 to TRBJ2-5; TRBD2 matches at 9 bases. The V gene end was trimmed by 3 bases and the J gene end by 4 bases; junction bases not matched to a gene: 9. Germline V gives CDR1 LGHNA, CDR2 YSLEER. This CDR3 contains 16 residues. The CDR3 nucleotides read TGCGCCAGCAGCCAGGGACTAGCTGCTTTGGTAGAGACCCAGTACTTC. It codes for CASSQGLAALVETQYF.

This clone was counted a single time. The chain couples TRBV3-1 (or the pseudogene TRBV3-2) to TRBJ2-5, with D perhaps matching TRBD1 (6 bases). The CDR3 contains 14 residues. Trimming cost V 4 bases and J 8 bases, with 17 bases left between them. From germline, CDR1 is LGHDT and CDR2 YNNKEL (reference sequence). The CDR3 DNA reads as TGTGCCAGCAGCCCCCCAGGGGCAAGAGAAACCCAGTACTTC. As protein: CASSPPGARETQYF.

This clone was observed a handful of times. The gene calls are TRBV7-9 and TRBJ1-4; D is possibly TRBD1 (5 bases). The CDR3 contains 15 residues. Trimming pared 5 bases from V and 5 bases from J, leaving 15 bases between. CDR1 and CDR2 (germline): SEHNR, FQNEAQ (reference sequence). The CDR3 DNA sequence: TGTGCCAGCAGCCTCGGAGGGGTTCGAAATGAAAAACTGTTTTTT. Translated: CASSLGGVRNEKLFF.

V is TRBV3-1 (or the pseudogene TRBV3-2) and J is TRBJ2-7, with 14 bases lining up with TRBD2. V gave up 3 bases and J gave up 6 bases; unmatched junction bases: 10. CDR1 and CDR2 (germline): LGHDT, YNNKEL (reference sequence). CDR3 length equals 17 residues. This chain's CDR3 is CASSQGWTSGGPREQYF. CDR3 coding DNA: TGTGCCAGCAGCCAGGGCTGGACTAGCGGGGGGCCCCGCGAGCAGTACTTC.

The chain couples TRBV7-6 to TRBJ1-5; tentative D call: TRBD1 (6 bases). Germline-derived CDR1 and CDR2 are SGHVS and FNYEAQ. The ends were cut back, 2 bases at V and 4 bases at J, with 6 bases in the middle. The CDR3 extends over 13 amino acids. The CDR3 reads CASSLTGNQPQHF. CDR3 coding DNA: TGTGCCAGCAGCTTAACAGGGAATCAGCCCCAGCATTTT.

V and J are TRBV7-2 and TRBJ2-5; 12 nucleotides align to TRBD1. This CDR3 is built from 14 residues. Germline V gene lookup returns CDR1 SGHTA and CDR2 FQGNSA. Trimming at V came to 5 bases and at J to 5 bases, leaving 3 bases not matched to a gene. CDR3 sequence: CASSGDRGPETQYF. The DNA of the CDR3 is TGTGCCAGCAGCGGGGACAGGGGGCCGGAGACCCAGTACTTC.

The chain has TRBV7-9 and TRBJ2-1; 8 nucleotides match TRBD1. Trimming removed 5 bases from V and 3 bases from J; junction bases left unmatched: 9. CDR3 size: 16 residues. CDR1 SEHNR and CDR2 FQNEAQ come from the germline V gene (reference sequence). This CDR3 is CASSVGQGTYYNEQFF. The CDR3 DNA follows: TGTGCCAGCAGCGTCGGACAGGGCACGTACTACAATGAGCAGTTCTTC. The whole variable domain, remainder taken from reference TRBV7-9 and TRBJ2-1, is DTGVSQNPRHKITKRGQNVTFRCDPISEHNRLYWYRQTLGQGPEFLTYFQNEAQLEKSRLLSDRFSAERPKGSFSTLEIQRTEQGDSAMYLCASSVGQGTYYNEQFFGPGTRLTVL.

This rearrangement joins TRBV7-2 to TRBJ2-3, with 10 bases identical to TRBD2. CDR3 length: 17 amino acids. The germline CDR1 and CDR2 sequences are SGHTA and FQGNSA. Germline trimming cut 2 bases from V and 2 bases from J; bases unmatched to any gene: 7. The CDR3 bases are TGTGCCAGCAGCTTATTCCCTAGCGGGGGCCTCACAGATACGCAGTATTTT. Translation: CASSLFPSGGLTDTQYF.

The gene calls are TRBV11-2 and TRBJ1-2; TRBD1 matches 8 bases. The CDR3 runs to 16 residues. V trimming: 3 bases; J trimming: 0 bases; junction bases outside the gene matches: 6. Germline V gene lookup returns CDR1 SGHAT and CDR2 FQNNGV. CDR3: CASSFGTGSSNYGYTF. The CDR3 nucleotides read TGTGCCAGCAGCTTTGGGACAGGATCATCTAACTATGGCTACACCTTC.

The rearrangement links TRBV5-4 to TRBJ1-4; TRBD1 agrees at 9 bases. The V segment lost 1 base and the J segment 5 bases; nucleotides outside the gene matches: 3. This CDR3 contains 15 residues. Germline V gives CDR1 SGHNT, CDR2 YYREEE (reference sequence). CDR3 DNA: TGTGCCAGCAGCTTGTCAGGGACAGGGAATGAAAAACTGTTTTTT. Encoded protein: CASSLSGTGNEKLFF.

The DNA for the CDR3 is TGTGCCAGCAGCCGTTCGACTAGCGGGGGGAGGGAGACCCAGTACTTC. This translates into CASSRSTSGGRETQYF. The chain has TRBV7-2 and TRBJ2-5; 13 bases agree with TRBD2. This CDR3 has 16 amino acids. Germline CDR1 reads SGHTA; CDR2 reads FQGNSA. Trimming removed 5 bases from V and 5 bases from J; junction bases left unmatched: 8. Combining the CDR3 with reference TRBV7-2 and TRBJ2-5 gives the whole variable domain GAGVSQSPSNKVTEKGKDVELRCDPISGHTALYWYRQSLGQGLEFLIYFQGNSAPDKSGLPSDRFSAERTGGSVSTLTIQRTQQEDSAVYLCASSRSTSGGRETQYFGPGTRLLVL.

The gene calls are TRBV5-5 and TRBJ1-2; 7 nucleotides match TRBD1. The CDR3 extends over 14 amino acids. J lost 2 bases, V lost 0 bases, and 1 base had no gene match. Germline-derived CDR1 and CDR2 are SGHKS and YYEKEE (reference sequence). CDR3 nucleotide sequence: TGTGCCAGCAGCTTGGGGGACAGCAACTATGGCTACACCTTC. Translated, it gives CASSLGDSNYGYTF.

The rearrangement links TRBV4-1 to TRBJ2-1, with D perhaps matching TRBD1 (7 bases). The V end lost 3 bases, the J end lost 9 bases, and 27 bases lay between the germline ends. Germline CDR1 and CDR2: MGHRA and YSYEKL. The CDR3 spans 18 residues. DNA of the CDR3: TGCGCCAGCAGCCATCCCAGGCCGGGTCAGGGGGGCCTAGGTGAGCAGTTCTTC. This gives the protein CASSHPRPGQGGLGEQFF.

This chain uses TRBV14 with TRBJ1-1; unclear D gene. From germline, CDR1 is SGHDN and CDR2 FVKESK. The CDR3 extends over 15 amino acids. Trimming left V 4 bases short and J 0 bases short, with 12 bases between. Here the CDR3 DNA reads TGTGCCAGCAGCCTCCTTGGAGGGATGAACACTGAAGCTTTCTTT. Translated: CASSLLGGMNTEAFF.